This T cell receptor (beta chain) came from a study of OX40 agonist ivuxolimab in advanced cancers. CDR1 and CDR2 (germline): SGHRS, YFSETQ. With 0 bases clipped from V and 1 base from J, the junction kept 2 bases outside the gene matches. There are 18 residues in the CDR3. This table comes from immunoSEQ multiplex PCR, and its TCRdb copy is limited to in-frame clones, with some not included. This sample has around 60,000 clones, with 85% to 90% found just once. The chain couples TRBV5-1 to TRBJ2-2, with 14 positions matching TRBD2. Material: CD4+ or CD8+ T cells sorted from blood, obtained in a trial of the OX40 agonist ivuxolimab. This clonotype was sampled from an adult with an advanced solid tumor such as melanoma, head and neck, liver or kidney cancer. The CDR3 protein is CASSLATSGRGNTGELFF. The DNA of the CDR3 is TGCGCCAGCAGCTTGGCGACTAGCGGGAGGGGGAACACCGGGGAGCTGTTTTTT.